The clone carrying this TCR beta chain was observed a few times. This specimen belongs to a study of blood T cells in healthy people across ages. It was with a sample-barcoded 5' primer and a J-beta primer mix that a second PCR of about 6 to 11 cycles was run. TCRdb reanalysed the 5' RACE reads using MiXCR and keeps one entry per CDR3 protein. The table includes around 1,900,000 distinct CDR3 sequences, approximately 40% detected once. J gave up 2 bases and V 6 bases, and 4 bases lay outside the gene matches. Germline V gene lookup returns CDR1 ENHRY and CDR2 SYGVKD. The CDR3 sequence is 14 residues long.

The chain employs TRBV10-3 and TRBJ2-7; 10 bases map to TRBD2. The sample was blood. This TCR was sampled from a human donor in good health. The CDR3 sequence is CAISIAGGPYEQYF. CDR3 nucleotide sequence: TGTGCCATCAGCATAGCGGGGGGACCCTACGAGCAGTACTTC.